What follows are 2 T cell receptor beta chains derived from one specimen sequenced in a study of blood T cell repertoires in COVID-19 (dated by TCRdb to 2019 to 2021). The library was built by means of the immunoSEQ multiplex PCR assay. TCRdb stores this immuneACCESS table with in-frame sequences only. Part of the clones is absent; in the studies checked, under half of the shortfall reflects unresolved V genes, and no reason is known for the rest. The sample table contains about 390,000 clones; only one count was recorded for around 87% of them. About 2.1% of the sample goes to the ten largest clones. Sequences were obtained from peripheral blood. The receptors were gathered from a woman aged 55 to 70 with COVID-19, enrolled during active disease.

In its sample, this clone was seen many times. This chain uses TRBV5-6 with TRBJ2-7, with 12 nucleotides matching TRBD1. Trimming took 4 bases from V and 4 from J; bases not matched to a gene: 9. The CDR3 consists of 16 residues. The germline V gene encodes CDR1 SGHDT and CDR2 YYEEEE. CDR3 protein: CASSEPGTGGGYEQYF. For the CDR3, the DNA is TGTGCCAGCAGCGAGCCCGGGACAGGGGGCGGTTACGAGCAGTACTTC.

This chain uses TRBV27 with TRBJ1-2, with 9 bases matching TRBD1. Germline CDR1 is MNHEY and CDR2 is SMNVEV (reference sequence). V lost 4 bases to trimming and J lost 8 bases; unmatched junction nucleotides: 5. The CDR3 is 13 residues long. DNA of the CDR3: TGTGCCAGCAGTTCGACAGGGGGGAACGGCTACACCTTC. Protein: CASSSTGGNGYTF.